Here is one TCR beta chain with its context. In its sample, this clonotype was seen many times. No antigen is known for it. No per-base quality is available; no much larger clone lies one base away. The CDR3 numbers 15 residues from cysteine through phenylalanine. Only CDR3 DNA is held: 45 bases, read in frame from base 1. V sheds 6 bases and J sheds 4 bases, leaving 18 bases between their ends. In the germline V gene, CDR1 corresponds to MNHEY and CDR2 to SVGEGT. The TCR beta CDR3 regions were amplified from RNA transcripts. The first round of RT-PCR for the TCR CDR3 was performed with the HTBI primer set and the Qiagen OneStep RT-PCR kit. A second multiplex PCR round built the libraries, followed by size selection and purification. Sequencing of the libraries was done on an Illumina HiSeq2000 using paired-end 100 bp reads. The original pipeline was this. Raw data were processed with SOAPnuke, discarding reads with adapters, uncalled bases, mean Phred below 15, or no exact constant-primer or identifier match. High-quality paired reads were merged using COPE v1.2.5, and each unique nucleotide sequence was defined as a clonotype. MiTCR v1.1 was used to align the clonotypes against IMGT TRBV, TRBD and TRBJ reference segments. The analysis included only V-J combinations with a frequency above 0.0001, which together covered about 99% of the repertoires. The TCS score was defined as F50 (clonal expansion) divided by E x V (chaos), with BLOSUM62-based TCRdist calculated between CDR3 peptides within each V-J. Welch's t-statistics and random forest reduced 500 to 650 V-J features to 10 to 15, which were used in a naive Bayes classifier (R e1071). The public reads were run again by TCRdb, first through fastp at Q25 and then through MiXCR, and only productive beta chains were kept. CDR3 protein duplicates are merged, each entry listing the most common genes and DNA. TCRdb's processing, not the authors' own work, is the source of the V and J calls. Recorded for this sample are 350,000 to 500,000 distinct CDR3 sequences; roughly 13% of them occurred a single time. More than 4.5% of the sample goes to the ten largest clones.

The source of the sample is a study of T cells in Graves' hyperthyroidism and ophthalmopathy (dated by TCRdb to between 2018 and 2021). About the study as a whole: Peripheral blood samples were taken at the time of initial diagnosis, prior to any treatment. Once sampling was done, hyperthyroidism patients were given methimazole at a starting dose of 30 mg daily, whereas ophthalmopathy patients were given high-dose intravenous methylprednisolone. The roughly 100 discovery patients were randomly split 7:3 into training and test sets. In more than five Graves' hyperthyroidism patients, the study also compared T-cell repertoires from thyroid tissue with T-cell repertoires from blood. Prospective prediction of ophthalmopathy was tested in an independent validation cohort of 18 to 20 hyperthyroidism patients and 15 to 17 patients who later progressed to ophthalmopathy. The paper describes TCR Vbeta CDR3 sequencing of about 140 peripheral blood samples, made up of fewer than 50 ophthalmopathy patients, around 78 hyperthyroidism patients and 17 progressor patients. TCR V-J signatures able to tell the groups apart were searched for in a discovery cohort of 90 to 100 patients, of whom more than 40 had Graves' ophthalmopathy and 55 to 60 had stable Graves' hyperthyroidism.

A patient counted as having stable Graves' hyperthyroidism if no progression to ophthalmopathy occurred over 18 months of follow-up. The hyperthyroidism patients were between 18 and 65 years old and newly diagnosed, with a disease duration of less than 2 months. Any patient with an uncontrolled infection, another autoimmune disease, pregnancy or lactation was excluded. Diagnoses were established on the basis of clinical symptoms, serum thyroxine and TRAb, thyroid ultrasound, and orbital computed tomography. PBMCs were isolated from about 10 ml of fresh peripheral blood by Ficoll-Paque density gradient centrifugation. Total RNA was extracted with Trizol reagent, and quality was checked on an Agilent 2100 Bioanalyzer. Overall study outcomes, separate from this receptor: In cross-validation, a model built on a 13 V-J signature told ophthalmopathy apart from stable hyperthyroidism with 87.88% sensitivity and approximately 81% specificity, and in testing the same model reached 80%/75%. Sample size was not statistically predetermined, and investigators were not blinded to group allocation. Most expanded thyroid clonotypes (frequency above 0.001) were also detected in blood, suggesting blood repertoires may reflect thyroid immune responses. In validation, the model predicted progression to ophthalmopathy with roughly 70% sensitivity and 72% to 85% specificity, a median of 6.5 months before onset.

The sequenced sample was blood. This sequence originates from a young woman with Graves' hyperthyroidism. The V and J segments used are TRBV6-2 or TRBV6-3 and TRBJ1-2; tentative D gene TRBD1, with 6 bases matching. The CDR3 protein sequence reads: CASSKTQGLSYGYTF. In nucleotides, the sequence is TGTGCCAGCAGCAAGACCCAGGGGTTGAGCTATGGCTACACCTTC.